This passage covers 15 T cell receptor beta chains from one sample sequenced in a study of metastatic and nonmetastatic thyroid tumors. TCRdb re-analyzed the PCR reads using MiXCR. The profile shows some 15,000 clones, 9.5% to 13% of them singletons. Among the patients, none had received any treatment before thyroid surgery. Sequenced: blood. The receptors shown here come from a female donor with papillary thyroid cancer or a benign thyroid nodule (not recorded which). Some clones in this sample may be carry-over from other donors' samples.

This clone has at least ten counts. Other DNA sequences in the same sample also yield this CDR3. The chain carries TRBV11-2 and TRBJ2-2, with 8 bases aligning to TRBD2. The V gene's germline CDR1 is SGHAT and CDR2 FQNNGV. The CDR3 sequence is 17 residues long. After removal of 1 base from V and 8 bases from J, the junction contained 12 bases not matched to a gene. CDR3 bases: TGTGCCAGCAGCTTAGTGTCGGGAAGCGGGAGCACTGGGGAGCTGTTTTTT. This encodes CASSLVSGSGSTGELFF.

This clone was detected ten times or more. This chain joins TRBV3-1 and TRBJ2-7, with 10 bases identical to TRBD2. The V gene end was trimmed by 5 bases and the J gene end by 2 bases; junction bases not matched to a gene: 12. The CDR3 length is 17 residues. Germline V gene lookup returns CDR1 LGHDT and CDR2 YNNKEL (reference sequence). CDR3 nucleotides: TGTGCCAGCAGCAGATCCGGGACTAGCGACCGGCCCTACGAGCAGTACTTC. Encoded protein: CASSRSGTSDRPYEQYF.

The rearrangement joins TRBV28 to TRBJ1-1; D is uncertain. V lost 7 bases to trimming and J lost 4 bases, with 10 bases between them. Germline V gene data show CDR1 as MDHEN and CDR2 as SYDVKM. CDR3 size: 12 residues. CDR3 loop: CASKRQVTEAFF. The CDR3 DNA reads as TGTGCCAGCAAGCGACAAGTCACTGAAGCTTTCTTT.

This clone ranks as medium-sized. The CDR3 is CASSSRTESGNTIYF. Here the CDR3 DNA reads TGTGCCAGCAGCTCTCGGACAGAATCTGGAAACACCATATATTTT. The chain combines TRBV6-1 with TRBJ1-3, with D possibly being TRBD1 (6 bases). The CDR3 consists of 15 residues. The germline V gene encodes CDR1 MNHNS and CDR2 SASEGT. Trimming left V 6 bases short and J 1 base short, with 13 bases between.

This clone was detected ten times or more. This sample includes further DNA sequences coding for the same CDR3. The rearrangement uses TRBV4-3 and TRBJ2-2; the match to TRBD1 covers 7 bases. After removal of 5 bases from V and 8 bases from J, the junction contained 5 bases not matched to a gene. In germline, CDR1 is LGHNA, CDR2 YSLEER. CDR3 size: 13 residues. The CDR3 loop is CASSRYRGGELFF. The CDR3 coding sequence is TGCGCCAGCAGCAGATACAGGGGAGGGGAGCTGTTTTTT.

This clone was seen only once. V gene TRBV11-3 combines with J gene TRBJ2-1, with D possibly matching TRBD1 (6 bases). The CDR3 runs to 12 residues. The germline V and J ends were trimmed by 3 bases and 10 bases, with 10 bases remaining between them. CDR1 is SGHNT, CDR2 YENEEA, per germline. In DNA form, the CDR3 reads TGTGCCAGCAGCTTTAGAGGGGGAGAGCAGTTCTTC. Translated, it gives CASSFRGGEQFF.

This clone was counted ten times or more. This sequence joins TRBV9 and TRBJ2-1; TRBD1 is a possible D gene (6 bases). Germline CDR1 and CDR2: SGDLS and YYNGEE. The CDR3 spans 15 residues. The ends were cut back, 0 bases at V and 4 bases at J, with 11 bases in the middle. In nucleotides, the CDR3 is TGTGCCAGCAGCGTAGTCGGACAGCCTTACAATGAGCAGTTCTTC. It is translated as CASSVVGQPYNEQFF.

Judged by abundance, this clone is medium-sized. The chain recombines TRBV28 with TRBJ1-2; D ambiguous. The CDR3 loop spans 12 amino acids. The V gene lost 6 bases and the J gene lost 8 bases, with 13 bases spanning the gap. Germline V gives CDR1 MDHEN, CDR2 SYDVKM. The CDR3 is CASSAGADGYTF. CDR3 sequence (DNA): TGTGCCAGCAGCGCCGGAGCAGACGGCTACACCTTC.

This clone is medium-sized in the sample. The chain couples TRBV6-1 to TRBJ2-3; no firm D call. Between the trimmed V and J ends, which lost 4 bases and 4 bases, there was a span of 9 bases. The CDR3 covers 13 residues. CDR1 and CDR2 (germline): MNHNS, SASEGT. This CDR3 reads CASSGSEADTQYF. The DNA for the CDR3 is TGTGCCAGCAGTGGGAGTGAGGCAGATACGCAGTATTTT.

This clone showed up many times. The CDR3 is CSAPLAGNTIYF. Here the CDR3 DNA reads TGCAGTGCCCCTCTCGCTGGAAACACCATATATTTT. This chain links TRBV20-1 with TRBJ1-3; D is undetermined. The CDR3 length is 12 residues. From germline, CDR1 is DFQATT and CDR2 SNEGSKA (reference sequence). Trimming shortened V by 6 bases and J by 2 bases, and 8 bases separated the two germline ends.

This clone came up a few times. The chain combines TRBV6-1 with TRBJ1-5; D is perhaps TRBD1 (5 bases). Between the trimmed V and J ends, which lost 6 bases and 1 base, there was a span of 13 bases. This CDR3 is built from 15 residues. Germline values: CDR1 MNHNS, CDR2 SASEGT. This chain's CDR3 is CASSPGLGSNQPQHF. The CDR3 DNA follows: TGTGCCAGCAGCCCGGGACTGGGGAGCAATCAGCCCCAGCATTTT.

This chain uses TRBV5-1 with TRBJ2-3, with TRBD2 as a possible D gene (6 bases). In germline, CDR1 is SGHRS, CDR2 YFSETQ. This CDR3 spans 16 amino acids. Deletions cut 3 bases from V and 4 bases from J, with 18 bases between. The CDR3 DNA follows: TGCGCCAGCAGCTCCCCTAGCGTGGGGCCGGCAGATACGCAGTATTTT. It yields the protein CASSSPSVGPADTQYF. Combining the CDR3 with reference TRBV5-1 and TRBJ2-3 gives the whole variable domain KAGVTQTPRYLIKTRGQQVTLSCSPISGHRSVSWYQQTPGQGLQFLFEYFSETQRNKGNFPGRFSGRQFSNSRSEMNVSTLELGDSALYLCASSSPSVGPADTQYFGPGTRLTVL.

This clone was counted a few times. V and J are TRBV3-1 and TRBJ2-3; 8 bases are shared with TRBD2. The CDR3 runs to 18 residues. V shed 1 base and J 2 bases; nucleotides not matched to a gene: 11. CDR1 LGHDT and CDR2 YNNKEL come from the germline V gene (reference sequence). For the CDR3, the DNA is TGTGCCAGCAGCCAAGGGGAACTAGCGGAAATACACACAGATACGCAGTATTTT. Amino acids: CASSQGELAEIHTDTQYF.

This clone was recorded a few times. One end of the junction fails to match germline, which may point to a read error. The V and J genes are TRBV6-1 and TRBJ1-6; possibly TRBD1 for D (5 bases). Germline V gives CDR1 MNHNS, CDR2 SASEGT. This CDR3 region has 16 residues. CDR3 region: CASMAGTGIWNSPFHF. The CDR3 coding sequence is TGTGCCAGCATGGCAGGGACCGGAATTTGGAATTCACCCTTCCACTTT.

This clone was seen ten or more times. The rearrangement links TRBV24-1 to TRBJ1-2; D is unresolved. This CDR3 has 14 residues. V lost 3 bases and J lost 3, with 10 bases in between. Germline V gene lookup returns CDR1 KGHDR and CDR2 SFDVKD. The CDR3: CATSDRTGHYGYTF. CDR3 DNA sequence: TGTGCCACCAGTGATCGGACGGGTCACTATGGCTACACCTTC.